A selection of T cell receptor beta chains follows, all from one sample in a study of Ad26.COV2.S vaccination and SARS-CoV-2 variants. Using immunoSEQ multiplex PCR, the repertoire was profiled, and TCRdb retains in-frame clones only, with some absent. This sample has 350,000 to 500,000 clones, with 80% to 95% found just once. The sequencing here drew on peripheral blood, taken in a trial of Ad26.COV2.S vaccine versus placebo. Receptor source: a person between 18 and 65 years old who received the Ad26.COV2.S COVID-19 vaccine or a placebo. Each CDR3 is given with its conserved first and last residue. The D gene is left open where the match is weak. Clone size is not always given. Where it is, it says once, few, many or a class for expanded clones.

cdr3_nt: TGTGCCAGCAGCCAAATCGGGACAGGGCACGAGACCCAGTACTTC
cdr3_aa: CASSQIGTGHETQYF
d_call: TRBD1
j_call: TRBJ2-5
clone_size: .
v_call: TRBV7-9

cdr3_nt: TGTGCCAGCAGCTCCATCCCTGGAAACACCATATATTTT
cdr3_aa: CASSSIPGNTIYF
d_call: .
j_call: TRBJ1-3
clone_size: .
v_call: TRBV12-3/TRBV12-4

cdr3_nt: TGTGCCAGTAGTATCGGGGGGTCCCCCAATCAGCCCCAGCATTTT
cdr3_aa: CASSIGGSPNQPQHF
d_call: .
j_call: TRBJ1-5
clone_size: few
v_call: TRBV19

cdr3_nt: TGTGCCAGCAGCCTCTGGACTAGCGGGCGCAGCACAGATACGCAGTATTTT
cdr3_aa: CASSLWTSGRSTDTQYF
d_call: TRBD2
j_call: TRBJ2-3
clone_size: .
v_call: TRBV11-2

cdr3_nt: TGTGCCAGCAGCTTTAGCTCCTACGAGCAGTACTTC
cdr3_aa: CASSFSSYEQYF
d_call: .
j_call: TRBJ2-7
clone_size: .
v_call: TRBV7-9

cdr3_nt: TGCGCCAGCAGCTCGGGACTAGCGGGAGGAACAAAAAGCACAGATACGCAGTATTTT
cdr3_aa: CASSSGLAGGTKSTDTQYF
d_call: TRBD2
j_call: TRBJ2-3
clone_size: once
v_call: TRBV5-1

cdr3_nt: TGTGCCAGCAGCTCACCAGCCTATGGCTACACCTTC
cdr3_aa: CASSSPAYGYTF
d_call: .
j_call: TRBJ1-2
clone_size: .
v_call: TRBV7-9

cdr3_nt: TGTGCCACCGGTAGGGAAAAACTGTTTTTT
cdr3_aa: CATGREKLFF
d_call: .
j_call: TRBJ1-4
clone_size: .
v_call: TRBV15

cdr3_nt: TGCGCCAGCAGCTTGGAAGGGGGCTCCTATAATTCACCCCTCCACTTT
cdr3_aa: CASSLEGGSYNSPLHF
d_call: .
j_call: TRBJ1-6
clone_size: .
v_call: TRBV5-1

cdr3_nt: TGTGCCAGCACTCGAGAGGAAACGCAGTATTTT
cdr3_aa: CASTREETQYF
d_call: .
j_call: TRBJ2-3
clone_size: .
v_call: TRBV12-3/TRBV12-4

cdr3_nt: TGTGCCAGTAATTCAGGTCCCGAATATACGCAAGAGACCCAGTACTTC
cdr3_aa: CASNSGPEYTQETQYF
d_call: .
j_call: TRBJ2-5
clone_size: .
v_call: TRBV19

cdr3_nt: TGCAGCGTTGTGGGCGGATGGGGCACTGAAGCTTTCTTT
cdr3_aa: CSVVGGWGTEAFF
d_call: .
j_call: TRBJ1-1
clone_size: .
v_call: TRBV29-1

cdr3_nt: TGTGCCATCAGGCCAGGGGAGGGGAACACCATATATTTT
cdr3_aa: CAIRPGEGNTIYF
d_call: .
j_call: TRBJ1-3
clone_size: .
v_call: TRBV10-3

cdr3_nt: TGTGCCATCACCCGAAGTAGGGTAGACAATGAGCAGTTCTTC
cdr3_aa: CAITRSRVDNEQFF
d_call: .
j_call: TRBJ2-1
clone_size: .
v_call: TRBV10-3

cdr3_nt: TGTGCCTGGAGCCCGGGGACAGGGGTGGGCGAGCAGTACTTC
cdr3_aa: CAWSPGTGVGEQYF
d_call: TRBD1
j_call: TRBJ2-7
clone_size: .
v_call: TRBV30

cdr3_nt: TGCGCCAGCAGGGAGAGGGTAGACGGTAATTCACCCCTCCACTTT
cdr3_aa: CASRERVDGNSPLHF
d_call: .
j_call: TRBJ1-6
clone_size: .
v_call: TRBV5-1

cdr3_nt: TGTGCCAGCAGTTTCCCCGGGACAGGGTTCAGACTCACAGATACGCAGTATTTT
cdr3_aa: CASSFPGTGFRLTDTQYF
d_call: TRBD1
j_call: TRBJ2-3
clone_size: .
v_call: TRBV28

cdr3_nt: TGTGCCAGCAGGAGGGGACTAGCGGGGACCTACGAGCAGTACTTC
cdr3_aa: CASRRGLAGTYEQYF
d_call: TRBD2
j_call: TRBJ2-7
clone_size: .
v_call: TRBV6-5

cdr3_nt: TGTGCCAGCAGTTTATGGGGACAGGGGCCCCCCAATCAGCCCCAGCATTTT
cdr3_aa: CASSLWGQGPPNQPQHF
d_call: TRBD1
j_call: TRBJ1-5
clone_size: .
v_call: TRBV28

cdr3_nt: TGTGCCAGCAGCCCCGGGACTAGTATTGTCTTC
cdr3_aa: CASSPGTSIVF
d_call: TRBD2
j_call: TRBJ2-7
clone_size: .
v_call: TRBV12-3/TRBV12-4

cdr3_nt: TGCAGTGCTAGTCCTCCTATATCTCTTCCTGCCACTGAAGCTTTCTTT
cdr3_aa: CSASPPISLPATEAFF
d_call: .
j_call: TRBJ1-1
clone_size: once
v_call: TRBV20-1

cdr3_nt: TGTGCCAGCAGTGAAGCAGGCGGGGATGGCTACACCTTC
cdr3_aa: CASSEAGGDGYTF
d_call: .
j_call: TRBJ1-2
clone_size: few
v_call: TRBV2

cdr3_nt: TGTGCCAGCAGCCACCCCCGGGGCTCGCCCTACGAGCAGTACTTC
cdr3_aa: CASSHPRGSPYEQYF
d_call: .
j_call: TRBJ2-7
clone_size: .
v_call: TRBV11-2

cdr3_nt: TGTGCCAGCAGCCTAGGGAGTGCGGGAGCCACCGGGGAGCTGTTTTTT
cdr3_aa: CASSLGSAGATGELFF
d_call: TRBD2
j_call: TRBJ2-2
clone_size: .
v_call: TRBV7-6

cdr3_nt: TGTGCCAGCAGCTCCGGACTCGAGCAGTTCTTC
cdr3_aa: CASSSGLEQFF
d_call: .
j_call: TRBJ2-1
clone_size: .
v_call: TRBV7-6

cdr3_nt: TGTGCCAGCAGTTTCCCGGAAGCAGGAGATAGCAATCAGCCCCAGCATTTT
cdr3_aa: CASSFPEAGDSNQPQHF
d_call: .
j_call: TRBJ1-5
clone_size: .
v_call: TRBV27

cdr3_nt: TGTGCCAGCAGCTTAGGTTATTGGGGACCAGTTTCGGATGAGCAGTTCTTC
cdr3_aa: CASSLGYWGPVSDEQFF
d_call: .
j_call: TRBJ2-1
clone_size: .
v_call: TRBV7-8

cdr3_nt: TGTGCCAGCGGACAGGGGACAGATACGCAGTATTTT
cdr3_aa: CASGQGTDTQYF
d_call: TRBD1
j_call: TRBJ2-3
clone_size: .
v_call: TRBV6-5

cdr3_nt: TGTGCCAGCAGCGTAGTCAGCGGGAGCTCCTACAATGAGCAGTTCTTC
cdr3_aa: CASSVVSGSSYNEQFF
d_call: TRBD2
j_call: TRBJ2-1
clone_size: .
v_call: TRBV9